A selection of T cell receptor beta chains follows, all from one sample in a study of CD8 T cells in Susac syndrome. TCRdb re-called the immunoSEQ multiplex PCR reads with MiXCR, one entry per CDR3 protein. Of fewer than 350,000 distinct CDR3 sequences in the sample, roughly 90% were seen once. Material for sequencing was CD8+ T cells from PBMCs. All receptors derive from a human donor with multiple sclerosis. The CDR3 runs from the conserved cysteine through the conserved F or W. D genes are given only for firm matches. Only part of the rows carry a size: once, few, many, or a class if the clone is expanded.

CDR3 protein	CDR3 DNA	J gene	D gene	CDR3 length	V gene	clone size
CASSLLGGNTGELFF	TGTGCCAGCAGTTTATTAGGCGGGAACACCGGGGAGCTGTTTTTT	TRBJ2-2	-	15	TRBV27	-
CSAGLAPQETQYF	TGCAGTGCGGGACTAGCCCCTCAAGAGACCCAGTACTTC	TRBJ2-5	TRBD2	13	TRBV20-1	-
CASGEGFDTEAFF	TGTGCCAGCGGGGAGGGGTTCGACACTGAAGCTTTCTTT	TRBJ1-1	-	13	TRBV6-1	few
CSANPGDNTGELFF	TGCAGTGCTAACCCAGGGGACAACACCGGGGAGCTGTTTTTT	TRBJ2-2	-	14	TRBV20-1	-
CASSLSQGTEAFF	TGTGCCAGCAGCCTCTCACAGGGGACTGAAGCTTTCTTT	TRBJ1-1	TRBD1	13	TRBV7-3	-
CAWSVEGATNEKLFF	TGTGCCTGGAGTGTAGAGGGGGCAACTAATGAAAAACTGTTTTTT	TRBJ1-4	-	15	TRBV30	-
CSARVGATQYF	TGCAGTGCTAGGGTCGGAGCGACCCAGTACTTC	TRBJ2-5	-	11	TRBV20-1	-
CASSEHSDNQPQHF	TGTGCCAGCAGTGAACACAGTGACAATCAGCCCCAGCATTTT	TRBJ1-5	-	14	TRBV2	-
CACTPGQGGNEQFF	TGTGCCTGCACTCCGGGACAGGGGGGCAATGAGCAGTTCTTC	TRBJ2-1	TRBD1	14	TRBV2	-
CASSFGRAGVF	TGTGCCAGCAGTTTCGGGAGGGCGGGGGTCTTC	TRBJ2-7	TRBD2	11	TRBV28	-
CASSVGAQGANVLTF	TGTGCCAGCAGCGTAGGGGCACAAGGGGCCAACGTCCTGACTTTC	TRBJ2-6	-	15	TRBV9	-
CASSFGTGGFQPQHF	TGTGCCAGCAGTTTCGGGACAGGGGGCTTCCAGCCCCAGCATTTT	TRBJ1-5	TRBD1	15	TRBV28	-
CATSDGLHTEAFF	TGTGCCACCAGTGATGGATTACACACTGAAGCTTTCTTT	TRBJ1-1	-	13	TRBV24-1	-
CASRPTGANVLTF	TGTGCCAGTAGGCCGACTGGGGCCAACGTCCTGACTTTC	TRBJ2-6	-	13	TRBV19	-
CASSIPGWSNEQFF	TGTGCCAGCAGTATACCGGGGTGGTCCAATGAGCAGTTCTTC	TRBJ2-1	-	14	TRBV3-1	-
CASSQDLSTGYNPSETQYF	TGCGCCAGCAGCCAAGATCTTTCGACAGGGTATAACCCCTCGGAGACCCAGTACTTC	TRBJ2-5	TRBD1	19	TRBV4-3	few
CAQGASGELFF	TGTGCCCAAGGGGCGAGCGGGGAGCTGTTTTTT	TRBJ2-2	-	11	TRBV2	-
CASSIADRSNQPQHF	TGTGCCAGTAGTATAGCAGATCGGAGCAATCAGCCCCAGCATTTT	TRBJ1-5	-	15	TRBV19	-
CATSRVGGGSGELFF	TGTGCCACCAGCAGAGTTGGAGGGGGGTCCGGGGAGCTGTTTTTT	TRBJ2-2	-	15	TRBV15	once
CSARRFSTDTQYF	TGCAGTGCTAGACGGTTCAGCACAGATACGCAGTATTTT	TRBJ2-3	-	13	TRBV20-1	-
CATSDFSGGRNNEQFF	TGTGCCACCAGTGATTTTTCGGGGGGGCGGAACAATGAGCAGTTCTTC	TRBJ2-1	TRBD2	16	TRBV24-1	-
CASSVDTNTGELFF	TGTGCCAGCAGCGTTGACACTAACACCGGGGAGCTGTTTTTT	TRBJ2-2	-	14	TRBV9	-
CSVEDSSSPTYQETQYF	TGCAGCGTTGAAGATTCGTCTAGCCCCACTTACCAAGAGACCCAGTACTTC	TRBJ2-5	-	17	TRBV29-1	-
CASSFLRTGPSYEQYF	TGCGCCAGCAGCTTCCTGCGTACAGGACCGTCCTACGAGCAGTACTTC	TRBJ2-7	-	16	TRBV5-1	-
CSARKAGTSTDTQYF	TGCAGTGCACGGAAAGCGGGGACTAGCACAGATACGCAGTATTTT	TRBJ2-3	TRBD2	15	TRBV20-1	-
CASRFKGVGELFF	TGTGCCAGCAGGTTTAAGGGCGTCGGGGAGCTGTTTTTT	TRBJ2-2	-	13	TRBV11-2	-
CASSPQGGRRTNEKLFF	TGTGCCAGCAGCCCTCAGGGGGGGCGTCGCACTAATGAAAAACTGTTTTTT	TRBJ1-4	TRBD1	17	TRBV7-9	-
CASSLRRGQLSSGANVLTF	TGTGCCAGCAGTTTACGTCGTGGACAGTTGAGCTCTGGGGCCAACGTCCTGACTTTC	TRBJ2-6	-	19	TRBV28	-
CAWSVRGLSYEQYF	TGTGCCTGGAGTGTACGCGGGCTTTCCTACGAGCAGTACTTC	TRBJ2-7	-	14	TRBV30	-
CASRPTSGVQNTQYF	TGTGCCAGCAGGCCGACTAGCGGGGTTCAGAATACGCAGTATTTT	TRBJ2-3	TRBD2	15	TRBV3-1	-
CASSLGLSRNEQFF	TGTGCCAGCAGCTTGGGACTCAGTCGGAATGAGCAGTTCTTC	TRBJ2-1	-	14	TRBV7-9	-
CASSIVGIQPQHF	TGTGCCAGTAGTATAGTGGGTATTCAGCCCCAGCATTTT	TRBJ1-5	-	13	TRBV19	-
CASSLLTSGRHLSYEQYF	TGTGCCAGCAGCCTCTTGACTAGCGGGAGGCACCTATCCTACGAGCAGTACTTC	TRBJ2-7	TRBD2	18	TRBV5-5	-
CASSLRLASGELFF	TGTGCCAGCAGTTTAAGACTCGCCTCCGGGGAGCTGTTTTTT	TRBJ2-2	-	14	TRBV28	-
CSARDSLSGNTIYF	TGCAGTGCTAGAGACAGTCTCTCTGGAAACACCATATATTTT	TRBJ1-3	-	14	TRBV20-1	-
CASSLGYSEQYF	TGTGCCAGCAGCTTAGGATACTCCGAGCAGTACTTC	TRBJ2-7	-	12	TRBV7-6	-
CASTHVRGETQYF	TGTGCCAGCACCCACGTGCGGGGAGAGACCCAGTACTTC	TRBJ2-5	-	13	TRBV12-3/TRBV12-4	-
CASSQAGPRVANYGYTF	TGCGCCAGCAGCCAAGCCGGCCCTCGGGTAGCTAACTATGGCTACACCTTC	TRBJ1-2	-	17	TRBV4-3	-
CASSQDVGGTLGGRFF	TGCGCCAGCAGCCAAGATGTGGGAGGCACCCTGGGAGGCCGGTTCTTC	TRBJ2-1	-	16	TRBV4-3	-
CSAKDGTSGVATYEQYF	TGCAGTGCTAAAGACGGGACTAGCGGAGTTGCAACCTACGAGCAGTACTTC	TRBJ2-7	TRBD2	17	TRBV20-1	-
CASSLGMGSGEDTQYF	TGCGCCAGCAGCTTGGGGATGGGGTCGGGCGAAGATACGCAGTATTTT	TRBJ2-3	-	16	TRBV5-1	-
CASSRTPGDTDTQYF	TGTGCCAGCAGCCGTACCCCGGGGGACACAGATACGCAGTATTTT	TRBJ2-3	-	15	TRBV28	once
CATSRDRMDTEAFF	TGTGCCACCAGCAGAGATCGGATGGACACTGAAGCTTTCTTT	TRBJ1-1	-	14	TRBV15	-
CASSLGQGVYSEQYF	TGTGCCAGCAGCCTGGGACAGGGGGTGTATAGTGAGCAGTACTTC	TRBJ2-7	TRBD1	15	TRBV28	-
CAWSVQTGPESYNEQFF	TGTGCCTGGAGTGTACAAACGGGACCAGAGTCCTACAATGAGCAGTTCTTC	TRBJ2-1	-	17	TRBV30	-
CASSVGGGTGELFF	TGTGCCAGCAGCGTTGGCGGGGGTACCGGGGAGCTGTTTTTT	TRBJ2-2	TRBD2	14	TRBV9	many
CASGGDQETQYF	TGTGCCAGCGGGGGGGACCAAGAGACCCAGTACTTC	TRBJ2-5	TRBD2	12	TRBV7-9	once
CASSGYLLEEQYF	TGTGCCAGTAGTGGCTACCTCCTCGAGGAGCAGTACTTC	TRBJ2-7	-	13	TRBV19	-
CASSLGTGSDGYTF	TGTGCCAGCAGCCTCGGGACAGGGTCCGATGGCTACACCTTC	TRBJ1-2	TRBD1	14	TRBV7-8	-
CAWSVDRGLWPQHF	TGTGCCTGGAGTGTGGACAGGGGGCTTTGGCCCCAGCATTTT	TRBJ1-5	TRBD1	14	TRBV30	-
CASSPPGGGGTQYF	TGCGCCAGCAGCCCTCCCGGGGGAGGAGGGACCCAGTACTTC	TRBJ2-5	-	14	TRBV4-1	-